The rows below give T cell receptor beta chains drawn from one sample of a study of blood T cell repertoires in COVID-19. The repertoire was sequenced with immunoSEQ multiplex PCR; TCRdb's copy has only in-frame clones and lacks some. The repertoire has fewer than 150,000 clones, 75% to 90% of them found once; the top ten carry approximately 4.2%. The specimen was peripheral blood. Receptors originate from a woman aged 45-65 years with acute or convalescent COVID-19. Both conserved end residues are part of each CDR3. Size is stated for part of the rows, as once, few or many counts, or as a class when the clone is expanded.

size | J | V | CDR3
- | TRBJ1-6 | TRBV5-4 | CASSGGTDNSPLHF
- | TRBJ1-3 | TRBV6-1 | CASSEDSSGNTIYF
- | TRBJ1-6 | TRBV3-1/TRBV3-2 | CASIAGSGSPLHF
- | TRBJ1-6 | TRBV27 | CASSWGQGNSPLHF
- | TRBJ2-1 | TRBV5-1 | CASSRPDGGEQFF
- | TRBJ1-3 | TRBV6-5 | CASRYSGVSGNTIYF
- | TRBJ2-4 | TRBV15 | CATSRGGLAKNIQYF
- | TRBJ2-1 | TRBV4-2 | CASSQEYSMIAGGARNEQFF
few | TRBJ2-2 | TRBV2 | CASSGGGRSAGELFF
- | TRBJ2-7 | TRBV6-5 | CASRQRTGNYEQYF
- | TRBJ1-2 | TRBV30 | CAWDRGLSGYTF
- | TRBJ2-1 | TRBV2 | CASSETGARGEQFF
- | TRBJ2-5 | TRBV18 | CATHGRGPQETQYF
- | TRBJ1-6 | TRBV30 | CAWDKQGWISPLHF
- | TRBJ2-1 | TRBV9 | CASSMRRGQVNNEQFF
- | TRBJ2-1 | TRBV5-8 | CASSLAIGRAAYNEQFF
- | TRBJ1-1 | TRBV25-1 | CASSDRQGFTEAFF
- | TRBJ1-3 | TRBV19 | CASSIRPGSSGNTIYF
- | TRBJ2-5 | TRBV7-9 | CASSLVQQETQYF
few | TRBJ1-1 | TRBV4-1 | CASSQLDLSNTEAFF
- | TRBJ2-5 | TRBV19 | CASSMGLRGGLYQETQYF
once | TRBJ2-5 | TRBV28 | CASLTPYQETQYF
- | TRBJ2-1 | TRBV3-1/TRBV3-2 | CASSQIRGRNNEQFF
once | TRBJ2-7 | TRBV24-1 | CATSDIAMHEQYF
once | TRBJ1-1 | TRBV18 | CASSPGVGTVNTEAFF
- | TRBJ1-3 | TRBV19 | CAISTGSGNTIYF
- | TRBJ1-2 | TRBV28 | CASGQGWGYTF